The 4 T cell receptor beta chains in this list originate from one sample, sequenced in a study of spatial heterogeneity in lung cancer. Via MiXCR, TCRdb re-called the 5' RACE reads, giving one row per CDR3 protein. The sample carries 90,000 to 95,000 distinct CDR3 sequences, over 9.5% recorded once. Stated time point: sample taken at primary tumor resection. Sequencing used PBMCs, obtained at surgery. These receptors were taken from a male donor with early-stage non-small cell lung cancer.

The CDR3: CASSPYPTTDTQYF. CDR3 in DNA: TGCGCCAGCAGCCCTTACCCCACTACAGATACGCAGTATTTT. The V call is TRBV5-1, the J call TRBJ2-3, with no clear D. The V end was cut by 4 bases, the J end by 3 bases, with 12 bases between. This CDR3 is built from 14 residues. The V gene's germline CDR1 is SGHRS and CDR2 YFSETQ.

This clonotype was counted between two and nine times. This chain links TRBV27 with TRBJ1-2; perhaps TRBD1 as D (6 bases). Trimming removed 6 bases at V and 6 bases at J, with 17 bases between. The CDR3 covers 14 residues. In germline, CDR1 is MNHEY, CDR2 SMNVEV (reference sequence). In DNA, the CDR3 is TGTGCCAGCAGCCCGACAGGCGGCTCCCATGGCTACACCTTC. Protein product: CASSPTGGSHGYTF.

The CDR3 sequence: CASSLGPRVAEQFF. CDR3 coding DNA: TGTGCCAGCAGCTTAGGGCCCAGGGTGGCTGAGCAGTTCTTC. The rearrangement uses TRBV7-3 and TRBJ2-1; TRBD1 might be the D (5 bases). Trimming cost V 2 bases and J 9 bases, with 14 bases left between them. Germline CDR1 SGHTA, CDR2 FQGTGA. The CDR3 extends over 14 amino acids.

This clonotype appeared a few times. The V and J genes are TRBV7-2 and TRBJ1-1, with TRBD1 identical over 7 bases. Looked up from germline, CDR1 is SGHTA and CDR2 is FQGNSA. The CDR3 is made up of 16 amino acids. Trimming removed 5 bases from V and 0 bases from J; junction bases left unmatched: 9. CDR3 in amino acids: CASSKGGSFMNTEAFF. The DNA of the CDR3 is TGTGCCAGCAGCAAAGGGGGCTCCTTCATGAACACTGAAGCTTTCTTT.